This T cell receptor beta chain emerged from a study of cytomegalovirus exposure and HLA in healthy donors. Use of 60 Vbeta and 13 Jbeta primers characterized the PCR. Profiling relied on immunoSEQ multiplex PCR, and the TCRdb table lists in-frame clones only, not all of them. The table counts approximately 54,000 clones; around 7.1% lies in the top ten. Trimming removed 6 bases from V and 2 bases from J; junction bases left unmatched: 4. The V gene's germline CDR1 is SNHLY and CDR2 FYNNEI. The CDR3 is 13 residues long. The sequence came from a woman aged 40 to 50 in good health and CMV-seronegative. Sequencing input: PBMCs. V gene TRBV2 combines with J gene TRBJ2-7, with TRBD1 matching 7 bases. The CDR3 region has the DNA TGTGCCAGCAGCGAGGGACAGACCTACGAGCAGTACTTC. It is translated as CASSEGQTYEQYF.